The 20 T cell receptor beta chains below were found in one sample sequenced in a study of OX40 agonist ivuxolimab in advanced cancers. Sequencing used immunoSEQ multiplex PCR; TCRdb keeps in-frame clones, though not all of them. Among 60,000 to 75,000 clones listed, roughly nine tenths were seen once. This material consisted of CD4+ or CD8+ T cells sorted from blood, taken in a trial of the OX40 agonist ivuxolimab. All receptors come from an adult with an advanced solid tumor such as melanoma, head and neck, liver or kidney cancer.

The CDR3 bases are TGCGCCAGCAGCCAAGGACATTACGGGGGGGATCAGCCCCAGCATTTT. It specifies CASSQGHYGGDQPQHF. The V and J genes are TRBV4-1 and TRBJ1-5; weak D call: TRBD1 (5 bases). This CDR3 is 16 amino acids long. The germline V gene encodes CDR1 MGHRA and CDR2 YSYEKL. V gave up 1 base and J gave up 5 bases, with 15 bases separating them.

J is TRBJ2-3 and V is TRBV7-8; no clear D gene. Germline V gene data show CDR1 as SGHVS and CDR2 as FQNEAQ. V was cut by 5 bases and J by 4 bases, with 10 bases left in between. The CDR3 covers 13 residues. For the CDR3, the DNA is TGTGCCAGCAGCCAGGTACGCCCAGATACGCAGTATTTT. Translation: CASSQVRPDTQYF.

V is TRBV6-4 and J is TRBJ2-1; TRBD2 agrees at 13 bases. Germline CDR1 MRHNA, CDR2 SNTAGT. This CDR3 has 15 amino acids. With 5 bases clipped from V and 4 bases from J, the junction kept 2 bases outside the gene matches. The CDR3 loop reads CASSQLAGGYNEQFF. For the CDR3, the DNA is TGTGCCAGCAGTCAACTAGCGGGGGGGTACAATGAGCAGTTCTTC.

The genes are TRBV20-1 and TRBJ2-7, with no clear D. The V end was cut by 6 bases, the J end by 3 bases, with 9 bases between. Germline V gene data show CDR1 as DFQATT and CDR2 as SNEGSKA (reference sequence). The CDR3 is 11 residues long. The CDR3 here is CSAGPLYEQYF. The DNA of the CDR3 is TGCAGTGCCGGACCTCTCTACGAGCAGTACTTC.

The chain uses TRBV6-5 and TRBJ2-7; a weak D match, TRBD1 (6 bases). The V gene's germline CDR1 is MNHEY and CDR2 SVGAGI. This CDR3 is built from 15 residues. Trimming left V 4 bases short and J 5 bases short, with 18 bases between. In nucleotides, the CDR3 is TGTGCCAGCAGTTCACAGGGCGGCTCGGCGGACGAGCAGTACTTC. Its protein product is CASSSQGGSADEQYF.

This clone was detected once. The chain is built from TRBV4-3 and TRBJ2-2, with D maybe TRBD1 (6 bases). Per germline, CDR1 LGHNA and CDR2 YSLEER. V lost 4 bases to trimming and J lost 5 bases, with 20 bases between them. CDR3 size: 17 residues. The CDR3 DNA follows: TGCGCCAGCAGCCTTACAGGGCCCCTCACTAGAACCGGGGAGCTGTTTTTT. Its translation: CASSLTGPLTRTGELFF.

The count of this clone is one. CDR3 sequence: CAIGTTSGPHEQYF. CDR3 coding DNA: TGTGCCATCGGTACGACTAGCGGTCCGCACGAGCAGTACTTC. The V call is TRBV10-3, the J call TRBJ2-7; TRBD2 agrees at 9 bases. CDR1 ENHRY and CDR2 SYGVKD come from the germline V gene. V trimming: 8 bases; J trimming: 5 bases; junction bases outside the gene matches: 10. The CDR3 runs 14 residues.

The rearrangement uses TRBV27 and TRBJ1-5; D not resolved. The germline gives CDR1 MNHEY, CDR2 SMNVEV (reference sequence). Trimming took off 1 base at V and 2 bases at J, with 9 bases between the two ends. The CDR3 length is 15 residues. CDR3 sequence: CASSLYIGGNQPQHF. The CDR3 DNA reads as TGTGCCAGCAGTTTATACATTGGGGGCAATCAGCCCCAGCATTTT.

V and J are TRBV5-1 and TRBJ2-1, with D perhaps matching TRBD2 (5 bases). Germline-derived CDR1 and CDR2 are SGHRS and YFSETQ. The CDR3 totals 16 residues. Trimming shortened V by 6 bases and J by 0 bases, and 16 bases separated the two germline ends. In nucleotides, the CDR3 is TGCGCCAGCACCCCCTTACCGGGAAGCTCCTACAATGAGCAGTTCTTC. It specifies CASTPLPGSSYNEQFF. The complete variable domain, with remaining parts taken from reference TRBV5-1 and TRBJ2-1, reads KAGVTQTPRYLIKTRGQQVTLSCSPISGHRSVSWYQQTPGQGLQFLFEYFSETQRNKGNFPGRFSGRQFSNSRSEMNVSTLELGDSALYLCASTPLPGSSYNEQFFGPGTRLTVL.

V usage is TRBV25-1 and J usage is TRBJ1-2; 10 bases match TRBD1. With 5 bases clipped from V and 11 bases from J, the junction kept 8 bases outside the gene matches. The germline V gene encodes CDR1 MGHDK and CDR2 SYGVNS. The CDR3 sequence is 13 residues long. The CDR3 region is CASSPGGTGEYTF. The CDR3 bases are TGTGCCAGCAGTCCAGGGGGGACAGGGGAATACACCTTC.

This sequence joins TRBV6-6 and TRBJ2-3; D perhaps matches TRBD1 (5 bases). Trimming stripped 10 bases from V and 6 bases from J, with 17 bases between. Germline CDR1 is MNHNY and CDR2 is SVGAGI (reference sequence). The CDR3 runs 13 residues. CDR3 bases: TGTGCCATCGGTGGGGCGAGAAAGGATACGCAGTATTTT. As protein: CAIGGARKDTQYF.

The chain joins TRBV2 to TRBJ2-7; D is uncertain. The CDR3 has 15 amino acids. Trimming removed 6 bases from V and 1 base from J, with 16 bases in between. CDR1 and CDR2 from the germline V gene are SNHLY and FYNNEI. The CDR3 is CASSLRWTESYEQYV. DNA of the CDR3: TGTGCCAGCAGCTTGCGTTGGACGGAATCCTACGAGCAGTACGTC.

The CDR3 coding sequence is TGTGCCAGCAGTCAACGGGAGACCCAGTACTTC. Its protein is CASSQRETQYF. The chain employs TRBV28 and TRBJ2-5; no clear D. In germline, CDR1 is MDHEN, CDR2 SYDVKM. The CDR3 has 11 amino acids. V shed 5 bases and J shed 5 bases, with 6 bases lying between them.

This chain connects TRBV4-1 to TRBJ1-1; D not certain. The germline V and J ends were trimmed by 5 bases and 1 base, with 23 bases remaining between them. CDR3 length equals 18 residues. Per germline, CDR1 MGHRA and CDR2 YSYEKL. CDR3 in amino acids: CASSARLGVENSNTEAFF. The CDR3 region has the DNA TGCGCCAGCAGCGCCCGACTCGGGGTGGAGAACTCGAACACTGAAGCTTTCTTT.

The chain carries TRBV7-2 and TRBJ2-1; TRBD2 aligns across 9 bases. The CDR3 sequence is 15 residues long. From germline, CDR1 is SGHTA and CDR2 FQGNSA. Germline trimming cut 2 bases from V and 6 bases from J; bases unmatched to any gene: 5. The CDR3 DNA reads as TGTGCCAGCAGCTTACTAGCGGGAAGACTCAATGAGCAGTTCTTC. It specifies CASSLLAGRLNEQFF.

J is TRBJ2-3 and V is TRBV10-3; D tentatively fits TRBD1 or TRBD2 (5 bases each). CDR3 length: 15 amino acids. V was cut by 1 base and J by 6 bases, with 14 bases left in between. Germline V gene sequence: CDR1 ENHRY, CDR2 SYGVKD. Here the CDR3 reads CAISELTGGTDTQYF. CDR3 coding DNA: TGTGCCATCAGTGAGTTGACTGGGGGTACGGATACGCAGTATTTT.

The chain has TRBV9 and TRBJ2-1, with 12 bases lining up with TRBD2. J lost 8 bases, V lost 4 bases, and 10 bases had no gene match. The CDR3 contains 16 residues. Germline assignment: CDR1 SGDLS and CDR2 YYNGEE. The CDR3 DNA sequence: TGTGCCAGCAGCCCTAGCGCGACTAGCGGGAGTTATGAGCAGTTCTTC. Translation gives CASSPSATSGSYEQFF.

The V and J genes are TRBV6-4 and TRBJ1-4; D not certain. The CDR3 extends over 16 amino acids. V lost 3 bases, J lost 3 bases, and 14 bases lay in between. Germline V lookup: CDR1 MRHNA, CDR2 SNTAGT. This CDR3 reads CASSERAGMSNEKLFF. Written as DNA, the CDR3 is TGTGCCAGCAGTGAGCGGGCAGGCATGTCTAATGAAAAACTGTTTTTT.

This chain joins TRBV19 and TRBJ2-1; no reliable D call. Germline lookup yields CDR1 LNHDA and CDR2 SQIVND (reference sequence). This CDR3 contains 12 residues. The ends were cut back, 2 bases at V and 7 bases at J, with 6 bases in the middle. The CDR3: CASSILGNEQFF. CDR3 DNA sequence: TGTGCCAGTAGTATATTGGGGAATGAGCAGTTCTTC.

The gene calls are TRBV9 and TRBJ2-3; D might be TRBD2 (6 bases). V gave up 0 bases and J gave up 4 bases, with 12 bases separating them. The CDR3 spans 15 residues. Germline V lookup: CDR1 SGDLS, CDR2 YYNGEE. CDR3 sequence: CASSVGGVSPDTQYF. CDR3 DNA sequence: TGTGCCAGCAGCGTAGGCGGGGTTTCACCAGATACGCAGTATTTT.